This T cell receptor beta chain came from a study of T cell responses to AZD1222 COVID-19 vaccine. General observations from the study: Donors, mostly white British, included more females; clonal diversity was possibly underestimated. Epitopes outside B.1.351 and B.1.1.7 mutated regions reportedly drew nearly half of spike TCRs.

The assay was immunoSEQ multiplex PCR, and TCRdb's table has in-frame clones only and misses some. The table has approximately 96,000 clones, approximately 90% seen once. This clone was seen once. No antigen is known for it. The receptor comes from an adult who received the AZD1222 COVID-19 vaccine. This specimen was peripheral blood, taken 28 days after the second AZD1222 dose.

CDR3 DNA sequence: TGTGCCAGCAGCCCTGATAGCAATCAGCCCCAGCATTTT. This sequence encodes CASSPDSNQPQHF. The rearrangement joins TRBV7-3 to TRBJ1-5; D unresolved. This CDR3 is built from 13 residues. With 5 bases removed from V and 0 bases from J, the gap between germline ends came to 5 bases. The germline gives CDR1 SGHTA, CDR2 FQGTGA.